Listed below are T cell receptor beta chains from one sample, sequenced in a study of shared clonotypes between healthy human individuals. Sequenced by immunoSEQ multiplex PCR; TCRdb stores in-frame clones only, minus some. The sample consists of under 2.5 million clones, 92% of them appearing once. Material: naive CD4+ T cells from PBMCs. The receptors were sampled from a young man in good health. Some clones in this sample may be carry-over from other donors' samples. Both conserved end residues are part of each CDR3. A D gene is named only where the DNA matches it firmly. Expanded clones are given a class, and other clones once, few, many or no size at all.

clone_size: NA; j_call: TRBJ1-4; v_call: TRBV9; d_call: TRBD1; cdr3_nt: TGTGCCAGCAGCGGACCGGGACAGGGGACAGCAAATAATGAAAAACTGTTTTTT; cdr3_aa: CASSGPGQGTANNEKLFF
clone_size: once; j_call: TRBJ2-5; v_call: TRBV4-1; d_call: NA; cdr3_nt: TGCGCCAGCAGCCAAGTTTATGGGGAGACCCAGTACTTC; cdr3_aa: CASSQVYGETQYF
clone_size: NA; j_call: TRBJ1-2; v_call: TRBV23-1; d_call: NA; cdr3_nt: TGCGCCAGCAGTCAATATTGGGAGGGGGGTGAGGGCTACACCTTC; cdr3_aa: CASSQYWEGGEGYTF
clone_size: NA; j_call: TRBJ2-3; v_call: TRBV30; d_call: NA; cdr3_nt: TGTGCCTGGGTGGGGCGGAGTACAGATACGCAGTATTTT; cdr3_aa: CAWVGRSTDTQYF
clone_size: NA; j_call: TRBJ1-1; v_call: TRBV18; d_call: NA; cdr3_nt: TGTGCCAGCTCACCACAGGTCATCAACACTGAAGCTTTCTTT; cdr3_aa: CASSPQVINTEAFF
clone_size: NA; j_call: TRBJ2-3; v_call: TRBV28; d_call: TRBD2; cdr3_nt: TGTGCCAGCAGTCCCCCACTTGGCGGGAGATTAGATACGCAGTATTTT; cdr3_aa: CASSPPLGGRLDTQYF
clone_size: NA; j_call: TRBJ2-2; v_call: TRBV5-1; d_call: TRBD1; cdr3_nt: TGCGCCAGCAGCCGGGACAGGCGGAACACCGGGGAGCTGTTTTTT; cdr3_aa: CASSRDRRNTGELFF
clone_size: few; j_call: TRBJ1-1; v_call: TRBV19; d_call: NA; cdr3_nt: TGTGCCAGTGGTCCTTCAAGTCCGATGAACACTGAAGCTTTCTTT; cdr3_aa: CASGPSSPMNTEAFF
clone_size: NA; j_call: TRBJ2-2; v_call: TRBV6-5; d_call: TRBD1; cdr3_nt: TGTGCCAGCGCCCCGGGACAGGGGGTAGTCGGGGAGCTGTTTTTT; cdr3_aa: CASAPGQGVVGELFF
clone_size: NA; j_call: TRBJ2-7; v_call: TRBV18; d_call: TRBD1; cdr3_nt: TGTGCCAGCTCAACAGGGACAGGGGGCTCCTACGAGCAGTACTTC; cdr3_aa: CASSTGTGGSYEQYF
clone_size: once; j_call: TRBJ2-1; v_call: TRBV4-3; d_call: NA; cdr3_nt: TGCGCCAGCAGCCAAGTTCGGGCCGGCGGGGGCCTCTGGAATGAGCAGTTCTTC; cdr3_aa: CASSQVRAGGGLWNEQFF
clone_size: NA; j_call: TRBJ1-2; v_call: TRBV5-6; d_call: TRBD1; cdr3_nt: TGTGCCAGCAGCTTGGGACAGGGGGCTTATGGCTACACCTTC; cdr3_aa: CASSLGQGAYGYTF
clone_size: once; j_call: TRBJ1-2; v_call: TRBV28; d_call: NA; cdr3_nt: TGTGCCAGCAGACTAACCCCAGGAAGAATTTCAAACCACTATGGCTACACCTTC; cdr3_aa: CASRLTPGRISNHYGYTF
clone_size: NA; j_call: TRBJ2-3; v_call: TRBV5-4; d_call: TRBD2; cdr3_nt: TGTGCCAGCAGCTTGGGGGGCGGGAGAGGAAGGAATACGCAGTATTTT; cdr3_aa: CASSLGGGRGRNTQYF
clone_size: NA; j_call: TRBJ2-6; v_call: TRBV11-2; d_call: NA; cdr3_nt: TGTGCCAGCAGCCCCGAGGGGTTGCTTACTGGGGCCAACGTCCTGACTTTC; cdr3_aa: CASSPEGLLTGANVLTF
clone_size: NA; j_call: TRBJ2-1; v_call: TRBV7-2; d_call: TRBD1; cdr3_nt: TGTGCCAGCAGCTTAGGACAGGGGGAAGGCTATGAGCAGTTCTTC; cdr3_aa: CASSLGQGEGYEQFF
clone_size: NA; j_call: TRBJ1-4; v_call: TRBV27; d_call: NA; cdr3_nt: TGTGCCAGCAGTTCGGGTGGGGCAACTAATGAAAAACTGTTTTTT; cdr3_aa: CASSSGGATNEKLFF
clone_size: NA; j_call: TRBJ2-2; v_call: TRBV7-8; d_call: TRBD2; cdr3_nt: TGTGCCAGCAGCTTTAGCGGGAGCCCAAACACCGGGGAGCTGTTTTTT; cdr3_aa: CASSFSGSPNTGELFF
clone_size: NA; j_call: TRBJ1-2; v_call: TRBV5-4; d_call: NA; cdr3_nt: TGTGCCAGCAGCTTGTTTACAGCCTATGGCTACACCTTC; cdr3_aa: CASSLFTAYGYTF
clone_size: NA; j_call: TRBJ2-1; v_call: TRBV2; d_call: NA; cdr3_nt: TGTGCCAGCAGCGGGGACGGGAAGTACAATGAGCAGTTCTTC; cdr3_aa: CASSGDGKYNEQFF
clone_size: NA; j_call: TRBJ2-1; v_call: TRBV9; d_call: TRBD2; cdr3_nt: TGTGCCAGCAGCCCCTCGGGCGGGAGGGCCGACAATGAGCAGTTCTTC; cdr3_aa: CASSPSGGRADNEQFF
clone_size: NA; j_call: TRBJ2-1; v_call: TRBV2; d_call: TRBD2; cdr3_nt: TGTGCCAGCAGGACTGGGCTAGCGGTTTACAATGAGCAGTTCTTC; cdr3_aa: CASRTGLAVYNEQFF